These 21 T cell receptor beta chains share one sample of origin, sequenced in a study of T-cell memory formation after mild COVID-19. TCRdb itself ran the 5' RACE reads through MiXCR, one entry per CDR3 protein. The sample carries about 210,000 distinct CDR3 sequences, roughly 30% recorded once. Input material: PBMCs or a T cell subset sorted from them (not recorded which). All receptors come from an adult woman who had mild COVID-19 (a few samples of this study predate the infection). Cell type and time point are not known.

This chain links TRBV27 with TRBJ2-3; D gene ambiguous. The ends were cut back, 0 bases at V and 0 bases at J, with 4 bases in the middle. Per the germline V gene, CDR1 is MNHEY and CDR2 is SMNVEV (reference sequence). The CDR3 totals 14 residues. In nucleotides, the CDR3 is TGTGCCAGCAGTTTATCGCTAAGCACAGATACGCAGTATTTT. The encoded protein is CASSLSLSTDTQYF.

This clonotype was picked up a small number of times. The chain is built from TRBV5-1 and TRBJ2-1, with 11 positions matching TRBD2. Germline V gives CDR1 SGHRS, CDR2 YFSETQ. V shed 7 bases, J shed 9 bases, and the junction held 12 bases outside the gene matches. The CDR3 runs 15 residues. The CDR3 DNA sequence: TGCGCCAGCCAACCCTTAGCGGGGGGGCGAACTGAGCAGTTCTTC. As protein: CASQPLAGGRTEQFF.

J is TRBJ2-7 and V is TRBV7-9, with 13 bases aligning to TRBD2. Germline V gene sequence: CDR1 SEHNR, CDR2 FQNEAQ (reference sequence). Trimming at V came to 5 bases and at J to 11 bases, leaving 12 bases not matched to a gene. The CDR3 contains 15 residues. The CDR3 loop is CASSPVGTSGTPEYF. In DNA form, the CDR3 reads TGTGCCAGCAGCCCGGTCGGGACTAGCGGGACCCCGGAGTACTTC.

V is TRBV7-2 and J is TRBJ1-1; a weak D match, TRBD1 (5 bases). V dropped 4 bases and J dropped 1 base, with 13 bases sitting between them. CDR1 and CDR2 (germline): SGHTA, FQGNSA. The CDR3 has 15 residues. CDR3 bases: TGTGCCAGCAGCTCTCGACAGATATCGAACACTGAAGCTTTCTTT. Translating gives CASSSRQISNTEAFF.

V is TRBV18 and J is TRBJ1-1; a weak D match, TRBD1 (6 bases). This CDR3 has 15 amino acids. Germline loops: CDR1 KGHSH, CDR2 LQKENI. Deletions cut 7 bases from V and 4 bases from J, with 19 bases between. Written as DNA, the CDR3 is TGTGCCAGCTTCGAGGACGGGGGGCAGGCCACTGAAGCTTTCTTT. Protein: CASFEDGGQATEAFF.

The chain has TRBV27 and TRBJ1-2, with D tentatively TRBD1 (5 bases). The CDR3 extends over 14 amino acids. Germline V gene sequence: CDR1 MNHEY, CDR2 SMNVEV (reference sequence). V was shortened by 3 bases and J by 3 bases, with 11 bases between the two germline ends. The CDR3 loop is CASSLWGSDYGYTF. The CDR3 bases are TGTGCCAGCAGTTTGTGGGGGAGTGACTATGGCTACACCTTC.

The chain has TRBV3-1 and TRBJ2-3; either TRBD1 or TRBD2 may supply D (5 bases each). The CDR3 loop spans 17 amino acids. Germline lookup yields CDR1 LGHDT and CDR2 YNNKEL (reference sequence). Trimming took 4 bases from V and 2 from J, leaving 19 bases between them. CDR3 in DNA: TGTGCCAGCAGCCTGACGAGGTGGCACGGGGCCACAGATACGCAGTATTTT. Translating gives CASSLTRWHGATDTQYF.

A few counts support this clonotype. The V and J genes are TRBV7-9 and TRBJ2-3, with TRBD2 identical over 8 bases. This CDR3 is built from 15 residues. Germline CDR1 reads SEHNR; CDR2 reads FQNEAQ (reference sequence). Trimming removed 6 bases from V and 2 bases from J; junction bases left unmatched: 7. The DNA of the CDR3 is TGTGCCAGCAGTTGGAGCGGGGGATCCACAGATACGCAGTATTTT. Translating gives CASSWSGGSTDTQYF.

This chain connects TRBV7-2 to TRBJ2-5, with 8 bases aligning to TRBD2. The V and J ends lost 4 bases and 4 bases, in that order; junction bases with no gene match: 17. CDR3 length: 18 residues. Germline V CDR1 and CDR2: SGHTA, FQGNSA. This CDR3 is CASSSFPRSGTRGETQYF. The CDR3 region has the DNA TGTGCCAGCAGCTCCTTTCCCCGCAGCGGGACTAGAGGAGAGACCCAGTACTTC.

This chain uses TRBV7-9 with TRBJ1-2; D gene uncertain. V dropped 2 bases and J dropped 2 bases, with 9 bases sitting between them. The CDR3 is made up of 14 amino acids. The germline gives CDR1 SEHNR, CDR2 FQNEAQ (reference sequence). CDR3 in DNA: TGTGCCAGCAGCTTATCGGGTCCCAACTATGGCTACACCTTC. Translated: CASSLSGPNYGYTF.

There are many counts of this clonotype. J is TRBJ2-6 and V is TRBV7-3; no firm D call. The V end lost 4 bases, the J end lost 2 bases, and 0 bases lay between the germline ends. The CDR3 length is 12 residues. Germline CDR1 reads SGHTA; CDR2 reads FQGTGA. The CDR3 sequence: CASSSGANVLTF. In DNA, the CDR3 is TGTGCCAGCAGCTCTGGGGCCAACGTCCTGACTTTC. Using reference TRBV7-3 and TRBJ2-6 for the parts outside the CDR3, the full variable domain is GAGVSQTPSNKVTEKGKYVELRCDPISGHTALYWYRQSLGQGPEFLIYFQGTGAADDSGLPNDRFFAVRPEGSVSTLKIQRTERGDSAVYLCASSSGANVLTFGAGSRLTVL.

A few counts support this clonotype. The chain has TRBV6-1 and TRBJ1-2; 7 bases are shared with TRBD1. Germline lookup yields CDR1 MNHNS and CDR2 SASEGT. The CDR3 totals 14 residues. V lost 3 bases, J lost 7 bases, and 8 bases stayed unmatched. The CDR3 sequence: CASSEVAGGSGYTF. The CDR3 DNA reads TGTGCCAGCAGTGAGGTTGCAGGGGGTAGTGGCTACACCTTC.

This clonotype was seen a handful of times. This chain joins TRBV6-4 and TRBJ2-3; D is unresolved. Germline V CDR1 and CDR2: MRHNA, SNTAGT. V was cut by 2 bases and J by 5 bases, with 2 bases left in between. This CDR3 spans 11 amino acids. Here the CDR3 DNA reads TGTGCCAGCAGTGACCTAGATACGCAGTATTTT. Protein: CASSDLDTQYF.

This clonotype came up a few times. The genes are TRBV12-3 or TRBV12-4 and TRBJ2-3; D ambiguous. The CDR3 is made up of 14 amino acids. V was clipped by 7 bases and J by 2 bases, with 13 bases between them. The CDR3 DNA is TGTGCCAGCACCTCTCGGCGCCCCACAGATACGCAGTATTTT. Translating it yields CASTSRRPTDTQYF.

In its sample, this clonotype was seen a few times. CDR3 protein: CSVEGGFTDTQYF. CDR3 sequence (DNA): TGCAGCGTTGAAGGAGGTTTCACAGATACGCAGTATTTT. The rearrangement joins TRBV29-1 to TRBJ2-3; no clear D. This CDR3 region has 13 residues. The ends were cut back, 1 base at V and 2 bases at J, with 7 bases in the middle. CDR1 is SQVTM, CDR2 ANQGSEA, per germline.

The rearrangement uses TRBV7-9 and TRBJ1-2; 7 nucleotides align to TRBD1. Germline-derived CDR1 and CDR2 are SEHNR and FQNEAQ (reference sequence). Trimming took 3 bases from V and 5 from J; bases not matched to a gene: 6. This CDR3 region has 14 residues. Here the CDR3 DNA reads TGTGCCAGCAGCTTCGAACAGGGGTGGTATGGCTACACCTTC. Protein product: CASSFEQGWYGYTF.

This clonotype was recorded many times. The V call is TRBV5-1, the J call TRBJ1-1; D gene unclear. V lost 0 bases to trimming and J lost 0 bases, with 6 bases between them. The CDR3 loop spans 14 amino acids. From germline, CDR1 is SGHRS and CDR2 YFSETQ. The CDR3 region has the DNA TGCGCCAGCAGCTTGGGAGCTCTGAACACTGAAGCTTTCTTT. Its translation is CASSLGALNTEAFF.

CDR3 sequence (DNA): TGTGCCACCAGTGGGGGACAGGGGGCGAGGGGAACTGAAGCTTTCTTT. Amino acids: CATSGGQGARGTEAFF. The chain joins TRBV15 to TRBJ1-1; 12 nucleotides align to TRBD1. V was pared by 6 bases and J by 5 bases, with 10 bases of the junction left unmatched. CDR3 size: 16 residues. Per the germline V gene, CDR1 is LNHNV and CDR2 is YYDKDF (reference sequence).

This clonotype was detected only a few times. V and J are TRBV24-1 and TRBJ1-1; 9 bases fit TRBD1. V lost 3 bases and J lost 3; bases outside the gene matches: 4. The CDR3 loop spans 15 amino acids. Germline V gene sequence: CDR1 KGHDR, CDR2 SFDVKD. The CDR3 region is CATSDPRTGDTEAFF. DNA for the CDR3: TGTGCCACCAGTGATCCAAGGACAGGGGACACTGAAGCTTTCTTT.

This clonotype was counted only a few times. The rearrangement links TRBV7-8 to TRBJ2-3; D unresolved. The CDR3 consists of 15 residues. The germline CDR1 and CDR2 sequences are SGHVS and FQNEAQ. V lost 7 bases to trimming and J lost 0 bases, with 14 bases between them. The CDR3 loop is CASKVGGPSTDTQYF. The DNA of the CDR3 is TGTGCCAGCAAAGTGGGCGGTCCTAGCACAGATACGCAGTATTTT.

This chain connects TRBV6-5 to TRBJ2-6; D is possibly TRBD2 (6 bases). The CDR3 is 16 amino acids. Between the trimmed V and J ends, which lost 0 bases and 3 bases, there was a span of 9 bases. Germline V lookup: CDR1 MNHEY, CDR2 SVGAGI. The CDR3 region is CASSYSPGVGANVLTF. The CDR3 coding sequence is TGTGCCAGCAGTTACTCGCCGGGGGTTGGGGCCAACGTCCTGACTTTC.